These 7 T cell receptor beta chains originate from one sample sequenced in a study of blood T cell repertoires in COVID-19. Only in-frame clones appear in the TCRdb table, and some are missing; sequencing was by immunoSEQ multiplex PCR. The data contain about 52,000 clones, over 75% of them singletons. Sequencing input: peripheral blood. Every receptor here comes from an elderly man with COVID-19, enrolled during active disease.

The rearrangement links TRBV18 to TRBJ1-6; the match to TRBD1 covers 7 bases. CDR1 KGHSH and CDR2 LQKENI come from the germline V gene. The trim removed 3 bases at V and 6 bases at J, leaving 8 bases unmatched. The CDR3 is 16 residues long. The CDR3 nucleotides are TGTGCCAGCTCACCCCCCCCCGGACAGGCTAATTCACCCCTCCACTTT. Translated, it gives CASSPPPGQANSPLHF.

In its sample, this clone was seen a few times. This chain uses TRBV6-2 or TRBV6-3 with TRBJ1-2; 8 bases align to TRBD1. The CDR3 contains 17 residues. Trimming at V came to 4 bases and at J to 6 bases, leaving 16 bases not matched to a gene. The germline CDR1 and CDR2 sequences are MNHEY and SVGEGT. The CDR3 is CASSSRTGPWGLDGYTF. In DNA form, the CDR3 reads TGTGCCAGCAGTTCCCGGACAGGGCCTTGGGGGCTAGATGGCTACACCTTC.

The chain has TRBV7-9 and TRBJ2-5, with D possibly matching TRBD1 (6 bases). V lost 1 base and J lost 3, with 9 bases in between. CDR1 SEHNR and CDR2 FQNEAQ come from the germline V gene (reference sequence). The CDR3 has 14 amino acids. The CDR3 reads CASSLENREETQYF. CDR3 DNA: TGTGCCAGCAGCTTAGAGAACAGGGAAGAGACCCAGTACTTC.

The CDR3 protein is CASSQRGLAGEVGSLQETQYF. In DNA form, the CDR3 reads TGTGCCAGCAGCCAAAGAGGACTAGCGGGGGAAGTTGGGAGCCTCCAAGAGACCCAGTACTTC. This chain links TRBV4-2 with TRBJ2-5; TRBD2 matches at 13 bases. The ends lost 2 bases at V and 1 base at J; junction bases unmatched: 16. Germline CDR1 reads LGHNA; CDR2 reads YNFKEQ. This CDR3 spans 21 amino acids.

This clone showed up just once. The rearrangement joins TRBV6-1 to TRBJ1-5; the D gene is possibly TRBD1 (5 bases). This CDR3 has 15 residues. Germline V gives CDR1 MNHNS, CDR2 SASEGT. V lost 3 bases, J lost 3 bases, and 12 bases lay in between. CDR3 DNA sequence: TGTGCCAGCAGTGAGGGGGGGATTGACAATCAGCCCCAGCATTTT. The encoded protein is CASSEGGIDNQPQHF.

The V call is TRBV2, the J call TRBJ2-2; 11 nucleotides line up with TRBD2. CDR3 length equals 17 residues. Germline V lookup: CDR1 SNHLY, CDR2 FYNNEI. Germline trimming cut 7 bases from V and 2 bases from J; bases unmatched to any gene: 9. Here the CDR3 DNA reads TGTGCCAGCACCCCTACTAGCGGGGGACTAAACACCGGGGAGCTGTTTTTT. Its protein is CASTPTSGGLNTGELFF. Using reference TRBV2 and TRBJ2-2 for the parts outside the CDR3, the full variable domain is EPEVTQTPSHQVTQMGQEVILRCVPISNHLYFYWYRQILGQKVEFLVSFYNNEISEKSEIFDDQFSVERPDGSNFTLKIRSTKLEDSAMYFCASTPTSGGLNTGELFFGEGSRLTVL.

The rearrangement joins TRBV30 to TRBJ2-3, with D uncertain. Germline values: CDR1 GTSNPN, CDR2 SVGIG (reference sequence). The V gene lost 1 base and the J gene lost 2 bases, with 4 bases spanning the gap. The CDR3 consists of 12 residues. CDR3: CAWSDYTDTQYF. The DNA of the CDR3 is TGTGCCTGGAGTGACTACACAGATACGCAGTATTTT.